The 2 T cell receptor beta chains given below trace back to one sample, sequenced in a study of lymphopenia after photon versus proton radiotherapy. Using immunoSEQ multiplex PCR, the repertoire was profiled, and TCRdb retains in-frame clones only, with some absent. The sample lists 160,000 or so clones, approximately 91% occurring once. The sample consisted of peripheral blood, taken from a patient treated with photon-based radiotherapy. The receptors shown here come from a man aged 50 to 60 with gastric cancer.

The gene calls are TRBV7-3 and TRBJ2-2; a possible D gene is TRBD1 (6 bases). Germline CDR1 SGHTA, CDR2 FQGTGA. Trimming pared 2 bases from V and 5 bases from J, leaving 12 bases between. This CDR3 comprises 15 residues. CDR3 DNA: TGTGCCAGCAGCTTAGAGGGCCAGGGGACCGGGGAGCTGTTTTTT. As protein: CASSLEGQGTGELFF.

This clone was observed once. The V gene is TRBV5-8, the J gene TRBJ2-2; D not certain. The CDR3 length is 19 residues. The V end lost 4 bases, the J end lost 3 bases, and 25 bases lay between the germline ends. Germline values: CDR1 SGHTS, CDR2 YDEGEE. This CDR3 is CASSQSPGYWAKYTGELFF. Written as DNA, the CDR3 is TGTGCCAGCAGCCAGTCCCCCGGTTATTGGGCTAAATACACCGGGGAGCTGTTTTTT.